What follows are 25 T cell receptor beta chains derived from one specimen sequenced in a study of T cell responses to AZD1222 COVID-19 vaccine. The method was immunoSEQ multiplex PCR; TCRdb's version includes in-frame clones alone and lacks a portion of them. This table holds 100,000 or so clones, 82% found once. The sequencing used peripheral blood, collected on day 0 of AZD1222 vaccination. These receptor sequences come from an adult in good health.

The chain links TRBV6-4 to TRBJ1-2; 9 bases agree with TRBD1. The CDR3 runs to 19 residues. V lost 3 bases, J lost 0 bases, and 14 bases stayed unmatched. Germline V CDR1 and CDR2: MRHNA, SNTAGT. CDR3 amino acids: CASSDHPDRGSPTNYGYTF. DNA of the CDR3: TGTGCCAGCAGTGATCATCCGGACAGGGGTAGTCCGACTAACTATGGCTACACCTTC.

This sequence joins TRBV15 and TRBJ1-5, with 7 nucleotides matching TRBD1. Per germline, CDR1 LNHNV and CDR2 YYDKDF (reference sequence). The CDR3 is 19 amino acids. After removal of 0 bases from V and 5 bases from J, the junction contained 16 bases not matched to a gene. The CDR3 protein is CATSRDKGLAGGDHQPQHF. CDR3 in DNA: TGTGCCACCAGCAGAGATAAGGGCTTGGCAGGGGGGGACCATCAGCCCCAGCATTTT. Looking up the rest from reference TRBV15 and TRBJ1-5 gives the full variable domain: DAMVIQNPRYQVTQFGKPVTLSCSQTLNHNVMYWYQQKSSQAPKLLFHYYDKDFNNEADTPDNFQSRRPNTSFCFLDIRSPGLGDTAMYLCATSRDKGLAGGDHQPQHFGDGTRLSIL.

The J gene is TRBJ2-7, the V gene TRBV5-6; D may be TRBD1 (7 bases). Germline assignment: CDR1 SGHDT and CDR2 YYEEEE. Trimming pared 6 bases from V and 3 bases from J, leaving 19 bases between. CDR3 size: 15 residues. CDR3 amino acids: CASTVGGGAFYEQYF. CDR3 DNA sequence: TGTGCCAGCACCGTTGGAGGGGGCGCTTTCTACGAGCAGTACTTC.

This chain uses TRBV7-2 with TRBJ2-1; 12 bases agree with TRBD2. The CDR3 totals 17 residues. The J segment lost 2 bases and the V segment lost 1 base, leaving 3 bases of the junction unmatched. Looked up from germline, CDR1 is SGHTA and CDR2 is FQGNSA. For the CDR3, the DNA is TGTGCCAGCAGCTTAGGGCTAGCGGGGGGGCCCTACAATGAGCAGTTCTTC. Encoded protein: CASSLGLAGGPYNEQFF.

This chain connects TRBV30 to TRBJ1-1, with D perhaps matching TRBD1 (6 bases). Trimming pared 2 bases from V and 1 base from J, leaving 17 bases between. The CDR3 has 16 residues. Germline V CDR1 and CDR2: GTSNPN, SVGIG (reference sequence). The CDR3 DNA is TGTGCCTGGAGTACGGGGGGGGCGAAGCCGAACACTGAAGCTTTCTTT. It codes for CAWSTGGAKPNTEAFF.

The chain uses TRBV4-1 and TRBJ1-3; 10 nucleotides match TRBD1. The V segment lost 0 bases and the J segment 3 bases; nucleotides outside the gene matches: 2. From germline, CDR1 is MGHRA and CDR2 YSYEKL. The CDR3 runs 16 residues. CDR3 nucleotides: TGCGCCAGCAGCCAAGAAGGACAGGGGGTTGGAAACACCATATATTTT. It translates to CASSQEGQGVGNTIYF.

The table lists this clone with a few counts. The rearrangement joins TRBV19 to TRBJ1-2; TRBD1 might be the D (6 bases). This CDR3 is built from 15 residues. The V end lost 6 bases, the J end lost 8 bases, and 22 bases lay between the germline ends. Germline V gene sequence: CDR1 LNHDA, CDR2 SQIVND (reference sequence). The CDR3 DNA is TGTGCCAGTAGCAGCCGGGACAACGTTTTTGGGGGCTACACCTTC. It specifies CASSSRDNVFGGYTF.

The rearrangement uses TRBV6-2 or TRBV6-3 and TRBJ2-3; TRBD2 matches 10 bases. Germline CDR1 MNHEY, CDR2 SVGEGT. The CDR3 covers 15 residues. V was pared by 6 bases and J by 3 bases, with 6 bases of the junction left unmatched. For the CDR3, the DNA is TGTGCCAGCAGCCAATCGGGACTAGCGACAGATACGCAGTATTTT. This sequence encodes CASSQSGLATDTQYF.

This chain connects TRBV2 to TRBJ2-1; D tentatively reads TRBD1 or TRBD2 (7 bases each). The ends were cut back, 6 bases at V and 2 bases at J, with 14 bases in the middle. The CDR3 length is 15 residues. Germline V gene sequence: CDR1 SNHLY, CDR2 FYNNEI. CDR3 DNA sequence: TGTGCCAGCAGCAGGGGGGGAGCGGCCTACAATGAGCAGTTCTTC. This sequence encodes CASSRGGAAYNEQFF.

CDR3 bases: TGTGCCAGTAGCCTTCTGGCGTGGGGAAATCAGCCCCAGCATTTT. It translates to CASSLLAWGNQPQHF. V gene TRBV19 combines with J gene TRBJ1-5; no clear D. CDR3 length: 15 amino acids. Between the trimmed V and J ends, which lost 6 bases and 4 bases, there was a span of 16 bases. Germline loops: CDR1 LNHDA, CDR2 SQIVND (reference sequence). Complete variable domain (other parts from reference TRBV19 and TRBJ1-5): DGGITQSPKYLFRKEGQNVTLSCEQNLNHDAMYWYRQDPGQGLRLIYYSQIVNDFQKGDIAEGYSVSREKKESFPLTVTSAQKNPTAFYLCASSLLAWGNQPQHFGDGTRLSIL.

There are a few counts of this clone. The same CDR3 can be traced to other DNA sequences in this sample. The J gene is TRBJ1-1, the V gene TRBV27; possibly TRBD1 for D (6 bases). Deletions cut 6 bases from V and 4 bases from J, with 12 bases between. Germline CDR1 is MNHEY and CDR2 is SMNVEV (reference sequence). The CDR3 loop spans 13 amino acids. In nucleotides, the CDR3 is TGTGCCAGCAGGATAGGGGGAGGCACTGAAGCTTTCTTT. Translation gives CASRIGGGTEAFF.

The chain couples TRBV18 to TRBJ1-1; the D is unclear. CDR3 size: 13 residues. The germline V gene encodes CDR1 KGHSH and CDR2 LQKENI. Trimming shortened V by 5 bases and J by 2 bases, and 9 bases separated the two germline ends. DNA for the CDR3: TGTGCCAGCTCAGGCAGCCTAAACACTGAAGCTTTCTTT. As protein: CASSGSLNTEAFF.

The chain links TRBV4-1 to TRBJ2-2, with D maybe TRBD1 (6 bases). This CDR3 spans 14 amino acids. Trimming shortened V by 4 bases and J by 5 bases, and 11 bases separated the two germline ends. Germline V CDR1 and CDR2: MGHRA, YSYEKL. CDR3 bases: TGCGCCAGCAGCCTACGAGACAGGACCGGGGAGCTGTTTTTT. It translates to CASSLRDRTGELFF.

V usage is TRBV4-1 and J usage is TRBJ2-2; D perhaps matches TRBD2 (5 bases). CDR3 length equals 16 residues. The germline V gene has CDR1 MGHRA and CDR2 YSYEKL. Between the trimmed V and J ends, which lost 5 bases and 0 bases, there was a span of 13 bases. The CDR3 bases are TGCGCCAGCAGCGGAGGCAGGCGCGCGAACACCGGGGAGCTGTTTTTT. This encodes CASSGGRRANTGELFF.

This clone was recorded at least ten times. CDR3: CASSQGTGTSNEKLFF. Here the CDR3 DNA reads TGCGCCAGCAGCCAAGGGACCGGGACTTCAAATGAAAAACTGTTTTTT. The rearrangement joins TRBV4-1 to TRBJ1-4; weak D call: TRBD1 (5 bases). V gave up 1 base and J gave up 5 bases, with 14 bases separating them. The CDR3 length is 16 residues. Germline V gene sequence: CDR1 MGHRA, CDR2 YSYEKL.

This chain joins TRBV4-3 and TRBJ2-1, with 10 bases aligning to TRBD2. From germline, CDR1 is LGHNA and CDR2 YSLEER. The J segment lost 5 bases and the V segment lost 4 bases, leaving 17 bases of the junction unmatched. CDR3 length: 19 amino acids. The CDR3 sequence is CASSLRWLAGARSDNEQFF. CDR3 nucleotide sequence: TGCGCCAGCAGCCTCCGGTGGCTAGCGGGGGCAAGATCTGACAATGAGCAGTTCTTC.

The V call is TRBV4-3, the J call TRBJ2-3, with 9 bases lining up with TRBD2. J gave up 3 bases and V 0 bases, and 7 bases lay outside the gene matches. This CDR3 spans 17 amino acids. Germline V gene data show CDR1 as LGHNA and CDR2 as YSLEER. The CDR3 DNA reads TGCGCCAGCAGCCAAGATCGGGCGGGGGGGCATACAGATACGCAGTATTTT. Protein product: CASSQDRAGGHTDTQYF.

This clone was picked up one time. The chain is built from TRBV30 and TRBJ1-2; weak D call: TRBD1 (5 bases). Trimming removed 2 bases from V and 2 bases from J, with 9 bases in between. This CDR3 contains 13 residues. Germline lookup yields CDR1 GTSNPN and CDR2 SVGIG (reference sequence). CDR3 nucleotides: TGTGCCTGGAGTACACAGGAAAACTATGGCTACACCTTC. Translating gives CAWSTQENYGYTF. Filled out from reference TRBV30 and TRBJ1-2, the complete variable domain reads SQTIHQWPATLVQPVGSPLSLECTVEGTSNPNLYWYRQAAGRGLQLLFYSVGIGQISSEVPQNLSASRPQDRQFILSSKKLLLSDSGFYLCAWSTQENYGYTFGSGTRLTVV.

The chain is built from TRBV30 and TRBJ1-4, with a tentative D call TRBD1 (5 bases). V dropped 1 base and J dropped 5 bases, with 17 bases sitting between them. Germline V CDR1 and CDR2: GTSNPN, SVGIG (reference sequence). This CDR3 comprises 16 residues. As DNA, the CDR3 is TGTGCCTGGAGTGCCCCCGGATGGAAGGGGAATGAAAAACTGTTTTTT. Its protein is CAWSAPGWKGNEKLFF.

The gene calls are TRBV21-1 and TRBJ1-5. TRBV21-1 is reported as a pseudogene. This CDR3 has 18 amino acids. CDR3 region: CASSPKPAPPSRTQPQHF. In nucleotides, the CDR3 is TGTGCCAGCAGCCCCAAACCCGCCCCTCCCTCTCGGACTCAGCCCCAGCATTTT.

This chain uses TRBV2 with TRBJ2-5; tentatively, D is TRBD1 (5 bases). Germline values: CDR1 SNHLY, CDR2 FYNNEI. Trimming removed 7 bases from V and 1 base from J, with 16 bases in between. The CDR3 is 15 residues long. CDR3 DNA: TGTGCCAGCACCTCTCAGGGTTTTTTCCAAGAGACCCAGTACTTC. Encoded protein: CASTSQGFFQETQYF.

This chain uses TRBV5-1 with TRBJ2-1; no definite D call. This CDR3 is 16 amino acids long. Deletions cut 1 base from V and 0 bases from J, with 11 bases between. Germline-derived CDR1 and CDR2 are SGHRS and YFSETQ. The CDR3 here is CASSLTSISSYNEQFF. The CDR3 nucleotides are TGCGCCAGCAGCTTGACCTCGATCAGCTCCTACAATGAGCAGTTCTTC.

The chain employs TRBV7-2 and TRBJ2-2; 12 positions agree with TRBD2. The CDR3 is made up of 16 amino acids. J was trimmed by 4 bases and V by 4 bases; bases with no gene match: 4. Germline V gene sequence: CDR1 SGHTA, CDR2 FQGNSA. For the CDR3, the DNA is TGTGCCAGCAGCTCGCTAGCGGGGGGGCTCACCGGGGAGCTGTTTTTT. Translation gives CASSSLAGGLTGELFF.

V gene TRBV11-1 combines with J gene TRBJ2-7; D is unresolved. This CDR3 contains 11 residues. V was clipped by 1 base and J by 5 bases, with 3 bases between them. In germline, CDR1 is SGHAT, CDR2 FQDESV (reference sequence). The CDR3 loop is CASSLGNEQYF. CDR3 sequence (DNA): TGTGCCAGCAGCTTAGGTAACGAGCAGTACTTC. Complete variable domain (other parts from reference TRBV11-1 and TRBJ2-7): EAEVAQSPRYKITEKSQAVAFWCDPISGHATLYWYRQILGQGPELLVQFQDESVVDDSQLPKDRFSAERLKGVDSTLKIQPAELGDSAMYLCASSLGNEQYFGPGTRLTVT.

The chain has TRBV18 and TRBJ2-7; 10 bases match TRBD2. Germline V gives CDR1 KGHSH, CDR2 LQKENI. With V trimmed by 6 bases and J by 5 bases, 7 bases remained unmatched. The CDR3 is 14 amino acids. The CDR3 here is CASSPLAGGHEQYF. In nucleotides, the CDR3 is TGTGCCAGCTCCCCGTTAGCGGGGGGCCACGAGCAGTACTTC.